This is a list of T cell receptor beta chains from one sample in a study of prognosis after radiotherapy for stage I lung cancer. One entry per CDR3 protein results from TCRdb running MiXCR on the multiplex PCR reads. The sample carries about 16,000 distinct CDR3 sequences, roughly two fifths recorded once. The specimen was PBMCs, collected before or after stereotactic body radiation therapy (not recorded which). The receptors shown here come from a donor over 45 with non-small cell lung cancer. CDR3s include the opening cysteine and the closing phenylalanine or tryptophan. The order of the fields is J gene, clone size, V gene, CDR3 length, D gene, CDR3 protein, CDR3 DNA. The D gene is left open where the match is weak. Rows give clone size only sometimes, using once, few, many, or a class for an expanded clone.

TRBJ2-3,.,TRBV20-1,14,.,CSALSGTGTDTQYF,TGCAGTGCTTTATCCGGGACGGGCACAGATACGCAGTATTTT
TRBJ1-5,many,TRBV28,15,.,CASSPTFGENQPQHF,TGTGCCAGCAGCCCCACTTTTGGCGAGAATCAGCCCCAGCATTTT
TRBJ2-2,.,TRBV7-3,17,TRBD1,CASSFGGTGFGAGELFF,TGTGCCAGCAGCTTTGGCGGGACAGGGTTTGGGGCCGGGGAGCTGTTTTTT
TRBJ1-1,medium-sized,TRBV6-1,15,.,CASSPGTQVNTEAFF,TGTGCCAGCAGTCCAGGTACTCAGGTGAACACTGAAGCTTTCTTT
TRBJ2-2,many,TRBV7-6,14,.,CASSLVGNTGELFF,TGTGCCAGCAGCTTAGTTGGGAACACCGGGGAGCTGTTTTTT
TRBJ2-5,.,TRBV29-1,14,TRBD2,CSVFREGMAETQYF,TGCAGCGTTTTTCGGGAGGGGATGGCTGAGACCCAGTACTTC
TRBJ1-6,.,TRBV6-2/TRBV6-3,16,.,CASSYPPGAGNSPLHF,TGTGCCAGCAGTTATCCTCCGGGGGCAGGCAATTCACCCCTCCACTTT
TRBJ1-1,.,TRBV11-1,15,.,CASSLSPGINTEAFF,TGTGCCAGCAGCTTATCCCCGGGGATTAACACTGAAGCTTTCTTT
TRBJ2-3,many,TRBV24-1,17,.,CATPAFPCPGTTDTQYF,TGTGCCACCCCTGCTTTCCCGTGCCCTGGAACCACAGATACGCAGTATTTT
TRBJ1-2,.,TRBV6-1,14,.,CASTRGPVNYVNTF,TGTGCCAGCACGCGGGGGCCGGTTAACTATGTCAACACCTTC
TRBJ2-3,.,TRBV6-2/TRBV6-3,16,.,CASRGGRFVLTDTQYF,TGTGCCAGCAGGGGGGGGCGGTTTGTTCTCACAGATACGCAGTATTTT
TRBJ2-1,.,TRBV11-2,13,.,CASSRCLYNEQFF,TGTGCCAGCAGCCGGTGCCTGTACAATGAGCAGTTCTTC
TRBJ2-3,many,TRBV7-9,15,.,CASSDPSESTDTQYF,TGTGCCAGCAGCGACCCTAGCGAGTCCACAGATACGCAGTATTTT
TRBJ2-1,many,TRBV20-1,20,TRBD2,CSARGGQKRLAGPSPNEQFF,TGCAGTGCTAGGGGGGGACAGAAAAGACTAGCGGGACCCTCCCCCAATGAGCAGTTCTTC
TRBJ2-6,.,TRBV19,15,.,CASRTHVSGANLLTF,TGTGCCAGCAGAACACACGTGTCTGGGGCCAACCTCCTGACTTTC
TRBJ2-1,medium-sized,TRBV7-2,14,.,CANAVGTKYNEQFF,TGTGCTAACGCGGTCGGGACCAAATACAATGAGCAGTTCTTC
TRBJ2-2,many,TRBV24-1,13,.,CATTLGPTGELFF,TGTGCCACCACCTTGGGACCTACCGGGGAGCTGTTTTTT
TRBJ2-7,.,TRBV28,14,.,CASSQDRPPYEQYF,TGTGCCAGCAGCCAGGACAGACCCCCCTACGAGCAGTACTTC
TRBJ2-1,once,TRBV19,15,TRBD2,CASSTGTRGDNEQFF,TGTGCCAGTAGCACCGGGACTAGGGGCGACAATGAGCAGTTCTTC
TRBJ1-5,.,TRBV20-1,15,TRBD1,CSARAQGAGNQPQHF,TGCAGTGCTAGAGCTCAGGGGGCTGGGAATCAGCCCCAGCATTTT
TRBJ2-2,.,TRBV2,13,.,CASSVNLIGDLFF,TGTGCCAGCAGTGTGAATCTGATTGGGGATCTGTTTTTT
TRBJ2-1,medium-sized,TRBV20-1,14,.,CSGIHGDSYNEQFF,TGCAGTGGGATTCATGGGGACTCCTACAATGAGCAGTTCTTC
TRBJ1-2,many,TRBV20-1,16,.,CSARDFQAGDHYGYTF,TGCAGTGCTAGAGACTTCCAAGCGGGGGATCACTATGGCTACACCTTC
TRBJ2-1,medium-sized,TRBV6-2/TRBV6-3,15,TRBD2,CASSYGLAVINEQFF,TGTGCCAGCAGTTACGGACTAGCGGTCATCAATGAGCAGTTCTTC
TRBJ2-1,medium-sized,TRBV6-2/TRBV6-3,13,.,CASSDLRSYEQFF,TGTGCCAGCAGTGACCTAAGAAGCTATGAGCAGTTCTTC
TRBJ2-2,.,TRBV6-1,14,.,CASRRDSNTGELFF,TGTGCCAGCAGGCGGGACAGCAATACCGGGGAGCTGTTTTTT